Below are 8 T cell receptor beta chains sequenced from a single sample in a study of T cells in Graves' hyperthyroidism and ophthalmopathy. TCR beta CDR3 region amplification was performed from RNA transcripts. TCR CDR3 underwent first-round RT-PCR with the HTBI primer set. TCRdb recomputed calls from the multiplex PCR reads with MiXCR, one row per CDR3 protein. The sample lists roughly 570,000 distinct CDR3 sequences; under 60% were seen once. The specimen was peripheral blood or thyroid tissue (not recorded which). Source of these receptors: an adult woman with Graves' disease, either hyperthyroidism or ophthalmopathy (not recorded which).

This clonotype came up many times. The chain couples TRBV24-1 to TRBJ2-2, with TRBD2 matching 9 bases. The CDR3 length is 21 residues. The germline CDR1 and CDR2 sequences are KGHDR and SFDVKD. Trimming cost V 6 bases and J 0 bases; bases outside gene matches: 19. The CDR3 here is CATSQFQIAGAWIPNTGELFF. The CDR3 bases are TGTGCCACCAGTCAATTCCAGATAGCGGGAGCCTGGATCCCGAACACCGGGGAGCTGTTTTTT.

On this clonotype itself: This may be a read error, as it is one base from a much larger clone. This chain uses TRBV6-5 with TRBJ2-6; a weak D match, TRBD1 (5 bases). The CDR3 has 15 residues. Trimming took off 11 bases at V and 1 base at J, with 15 bases between the two ends. From germline, CDR1 is MNHEY and CDR2 SVGAGI. Here the CDR3 DNA reads TGTGCCTCACAGGCTAGGCCATCTGGGGCCAACGTCCTGACTTTC. Protein: CASQARPSGANVLTF.

This clonotype was observed many times. V and J are TRBV20-1 and TRBJ1-1; D gene uncertain. With 1 base removed from V and 7 bases from J, the gap between germline ends came to 10 bases. The CDR3 is 12 amino acids. Germline CDR1 is DFQATT and CDR2 is SNEGSKA (reference sequence). CDR3 loop: CSARAPGSEAFF. In nucleotides, the CDR3 is TGCAGTGCTAGAGCCCCCGGTAGTGAAGCTTTCTTT.

Many counts were recorded for this clonotype. The gene calls are TRBV20-1 and TRBJ1-5; the D is unclear. The V end was cut by 1 base, the J end by 1 base, with 8 bases between. CDR1 DFQATT and CDR2 SNEGSKA come from the germline V gene (reference sequence). CDR3 size: 14 residues. The CDR3 nucleotides read TGCAGTGCTAGAGCAGTAACCAGCAATCAGCCCCAGCATTTT. Translating gives CSARAVTSNQPQHF.

This clonotype was counted at least ten times. The chain combines TRBV5-4 with TRBJ2-2; D is possibly TRBD2 (6 bases). Germline V CDR1 and CDR2: SGHNT, YYREEE (reference sequence). Trimming left V 0 bases short and J 2 bases short, with 11 bases between. The length of the CDR3 is 16 residues. CDR3: CASSLGREANTGELFF. Here the CDR3 DNA reads TGTGCCAGCAGCTTGGGGCGGGAAGCAAACACCGGGGAGCTGTTTTTT.

This chain connects TRBV10-3 to TRBJ2-5; no reliable D call. This CDR3 is built from 14 residues. The V gene lost 3 bases and the J gene lost 5 bases, with 13 bases spanning the gap. Per the germline V gene, CDR1 is ENHRY and CDR2 is SYGVKD. CDR3 loop: CAISDMGMMETQYF. Here the CDR3 DNA reads TGTGCCATCAGTGACATGGGGATGATGGAGACCCAGTACTTC.

V usage is TRBV19 and J usage is TRBJ2-6; 9 bases line up with TRBD1. V gave up 5 bases and J gave up 4 bases; unmatched junction bases: 15. Germline assignment: CDR1 LNHDA and CDR2 SQIVND (reference sequence). This CDR3 is 19 amino acids long. CDR3 nucleotides: TGTGCCAGTAGTCTCACGCCCGACAGGGGGAACACCGGGGCCAACGTCCTGACTTTC. Translated: CASSLTPDRGNTGANVLTF.

The genes are TRBV20-1 and TRBJ2-2; a weak D match, TRBD2 (5 bases). This CDR3 contains 16 residues. Germline CDR1 is DFQATT and CDR2 is SNEGSKA (reference sequence). V was cut by 3 bases and J by 1 base, with 15 bases left in between. The CDR3 loop reads CSASPPLSGNTGELFF. CDR3 DNA sequence: TGCAGTGCTAGCCCCCCGCTCAGCGGGAACACCGGGGAGCTGTTTTTT.